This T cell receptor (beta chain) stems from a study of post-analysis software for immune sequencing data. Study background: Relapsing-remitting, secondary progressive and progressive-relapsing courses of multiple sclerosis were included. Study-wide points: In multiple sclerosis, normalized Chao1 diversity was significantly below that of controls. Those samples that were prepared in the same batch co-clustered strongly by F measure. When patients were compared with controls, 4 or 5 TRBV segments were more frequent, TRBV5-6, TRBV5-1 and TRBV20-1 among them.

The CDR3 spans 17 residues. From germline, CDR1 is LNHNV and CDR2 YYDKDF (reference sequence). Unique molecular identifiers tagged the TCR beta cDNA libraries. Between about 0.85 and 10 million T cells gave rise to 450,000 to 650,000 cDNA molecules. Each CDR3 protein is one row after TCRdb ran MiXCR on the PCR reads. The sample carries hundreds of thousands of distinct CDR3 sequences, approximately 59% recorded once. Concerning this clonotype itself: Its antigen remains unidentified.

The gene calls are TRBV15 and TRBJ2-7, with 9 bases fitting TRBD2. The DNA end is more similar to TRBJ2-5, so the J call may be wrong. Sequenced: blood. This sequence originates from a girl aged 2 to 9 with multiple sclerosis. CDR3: CATSRGLAGIIKETQYF. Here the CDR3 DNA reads TGTGCCACCAGCAGAGGTCTAGCGGGGATAATAAAAGAGACCCAGTACTTC.